The 26 T cell receptor beta chains below were found in one sample sequenced in a study of Graves' ophthalmopathy and Graves' hyperthyroidism. Beta-chain TCR CDR3 regions were amplified from RNA transcripts. First-round RT-PCR employed HTBI primers, with a second-round multiplex PCR after it. TCRdb reprocessed the multiplex PCR reads with MiXCR, giving one entry per CDR3 protein. The repertoire holds about 400,000 distinct CDR3 sequences, with about a sixth as singletons. Sequencing used peripheral blood. The receptors shown here come from a woman between 18 and 29 years old with Graves' ophthalmopathy.

This clonotype was picked up many times. The V gene is TRBV15, the J gene TRBJ2-5; perhaps D is TRBD1 or TRBD2 (5 bases each). The V gene lost 6 bases and the J gene lost 5 bases, with 13 bases spanning the gap. The length of the CDR3 is 13 residues. The germline gives CDR1 LNHNV, CDR2 YYDKDF (reference sequence). CDR3 nucleotides: TGTGCCACCAGAAGGGGCCCGGGGGAGACCCAGTACTTC. This gives the protein CATRRGPGETQYF.

The sample holds many counts of this clonotype. The chain uses TRBV5-4 and TRBJ2-5; maybe TRBD1 (6 bases). CDR1 and CDR2 (germline): SGHNT, YYREEE (reference sequence). This CDR3 is 13 amino acids long. The V end lost 4 bases, the J end lost 5 bases, and 12 bases lay between the germline ends. In DNA form, the CDR3 reads TGTGCCAGCAGCCCGACAGGATTTGAGACCCAGTACTTC. Protein: CASSPTGFETQYF.

The chain couples TRBV6-5 to TRBJ1-2; TRBD1 matches at 9 bases. The CDR3 loop spans 15 amino acids. The J segment lost 4 bases and the V segment lost 4 bases, leaving 7 bases of the junction unmatched. Germline CDR1 reads MNHEY; CDR2 reads SVGAGI. In DNA form, the CDR3 reads TGTGCCAGCAGTTTCAACGCGGGACAGGGCTATGGCTACACCTTC. This sequence encodes CASSFNAGQGYGYTF.

This clonotype was picked up many times. One end of the junction varies from germline; a read error may be responsible. In DNA, the CDR3 is TGTGCCACCAGCAGAGAGGCGGGCCAGAGAGGGTGGGAAAGTAGCGATCAGCCCCAGCATTTT. Amino acid sequence: CATSREAGQRGWESSDQPQHF. The J gene is TRBJ1-5, the V gene TRBV15; D remains unclear. CDR1 LNHNV and CDR2 YYDKDF come from the germline V gene (reference sequence). This CDR3 is 21 amino acids long. Together with reference TRBV15 and TRBJ1-5, the CDR3 gives the full variable domain: DAMVIQNPRYQVTQFGKPVTLSCSQTLNHNVMYWYQQKSSQAPKLLFHYYDKDFNNEADTPDNFQSRRPNTSFCFLDIRSPGLGDTAMYLCATSREAGQRGWESSDQPQHFGDGTRLSIL.

About this clonotype itself: An end of the junction does not agree with germline; a read error may underlie this. This chain joins TRBV28 and TRBJ1-1; unclear D gene. CDR3 length equals 14 residues. Looked up from germline, CDR1 is MDHEN and CDR2 is SYDVKM. The CDR3 protein is CASTLGGARNEASF. The DNA for the CDR3 is TGTGCCAGCACTCTTGGCGGCGCCCGAAATGAAGCTTCCTTT. The variable domain in full, completed from reference TRBV28 and TRBJ1-1, reads DVKVTQSSRYLVKRTGEKVFLECVQDMDHENMFWYRQDPGLGLRLIYFSYDVKMKEKGDIPEGYSVSREKKERFSLILESASTNQTSMYLCASTLGGARNEASFGQGTRLTVV.

This clonotype has ten or more counts. The J gene is TRBJ2-4, the V gene TRBV27; perhaps D is TRBD1 or TRBD2 (5 bases each). V dropped 6 bases and J dropped 13 bases, with 19 bases sitting between them. The V gene's germline CDR1 is MNHEY and CDR2 SMNVEV (reference sequence). This CDR3 contains 13 residues. The CDR3 nucleotides are TGTGCCAGCAGCCGGCAAGGGACCGGGTTCCAGTACTTC. This encodes CASSRQGTGFQYF.

The table lists this clonotype with many counts. V is TRBV12-3 or TRBV12-4 and J is TRBJ1-1; a weak D match, TRBD1 (5 bases). Between the trimmed V and J ends, which lost 5 bases and 0 bases, there was a span of 13 bases. The CDR3 extends over 15 amino acids. For the CDR3, the DNA is TGTGCCAGCAGTCGACAGCTTCTCTTGAACACTGAAGCTTTCTTT. Encoded protein: CASSRQLLLNTEAFF.

V is TRBV11-2 and J is TRBJ2-2; D is undetermined. Germline-derived CDR1 and CDR2 are SGHAT and FQNNGV. Deletions cut 5 bases from V and 5 bases from J, with 12 bases between. The CDR3 contains 14 residues. The CDR3 sequence: CASSQRSFTGELFF. The CDR3 nucleotides read TGTGCCAGCAGCCAACGGAGCTTTACCGGGGAGCTGTTTTTT.

This clonotype has at least ten counts. The chain employs TRBV6-5 and TRBJ1-3; D is uncertain. The germline CDR1 and CDR2 sequences are MNHEY and SVGAGI. The CDR3 runs to 13 residues. V lost 8 bases and J lost 1, with 9 bases in between. DNA for the CDR3: TGTGCCAGCGGGCAGTTATCTGGAAACACCATATATTTT. Protein product: CASGQLSGNTIYF.

The genes are TRBV10-3 and TRBJ2-7; 10 positions agree with TRBD1. V lost 5 bases and J lost 6; bases outside the gene matches: 7. The germline CDR1 and CDR2 sequences are ENHRY and SYGVKD. The CDR3 runs to 14 residues. DNA for the CDR3: TGTGCCATCAGTCCGGGACAGGGGCAGTTCGAGCAGTACTTC. Protein product: CAISPGQGQFEQYF.

Many counts were recorded for this clonotype. V gene TRBV10-3 combines with J gene TRBJ2-5, with unresolved D. Trimming left V 10 bases short and J 4 bases short, with 7 bases between. Germline loops: CDR1 ENHRY, CDR2 SYGVKD. The CDR3 contains 10 residues. CDR3 amino acids: CATWGETQYF. The CDR3 DNA reads as TGTGCCACCTGGGGAGAGACCCAGTACTTC.

This clonotype was recorded many times. The rearrangement joins TRBV7-6 to TRBJ2-7; D call uncertain. Germline V gene sequence: CDR1 SGHVS, CDR2 FNYEAQ. Trimming took off 4 bases at V and 4 bases at J, with 11 bases between the two ends. This CDR3 is 13 amino acids long. This chain's CDR3 is CASSSTTVYEQYF. Here the CDR3 DNA reads TGTGCCAGCAGCTCGACCACGGTATACGAGCAGTACTTC.

The chain recombines TRBV6-1 with TRBJ1-1, with a weak D call TRBD1 (5 bases). Trimming removed 7 bases from V and 6 bases from J, with 15 bases in between. Germline V lookup: CDR1 MNHNS, CDR2 SASEGT. This CDR3 comprises 13 residues. Here the CDR3 reads CASTSAAGPEAFF. CDR3 bases: TGTGCCAGCACCTCGGCGGCAGGGCCTGAAGCTTTCTTT.

This clonotype came up many times. The chain employs TRBV2 and TRBJ1-6; perhaps TRBD1 as D (5 bases). The CDR3 spans 15 residues. Germline CDR1 reads SNHLY; CDR2 reads FYNNEI. Trimming cost V 3 bases and J 7 bases, with 13 bases left between them. In DNA, the CDR3 is TGTGCCAGCAGTGAGGAGTGGGGGGGGAATTCACCCCTCCACTTT. Translation: CASSEEWGGNSPLHF.

In this sample, this clonotype turned up many times. For the CDR3, the DNA is TGTGCCAGCGGACAGAACACCGGGGAGCTGTTTTTT. This sequence encodes CASGQNTGELFF. The rearrangement joins TRBV12-3 or TRBV12-4 to TRBJ2-2; perhaps TRBD1 as D (5 bases). Trimming left V 8 bases short and J 1 base short, with 5 bases between. The CDR3 extends over 12 amino acids.

The chain couples TRBV28 to TRBJ2-7, with 8 bases lining up with TRBD1. Losses at the gene ends were 2 bases for V and 2 bases for J; bases not matched to a gene: 8. Germline CDR1 is MDHEN and CDR2 is SYDVKM. This CDR3 contains 16 residues. The CDR3 sequence: CASSLPQQGDAYEQYF. In DNA, the CDR3 is TGTGCCAGCAGTTTACCCCAACAGGGGGACGCCTACGAGCAGTACTTC.

This clonotype was observed at least ten times. The gene calls are TRBV11-2 and TRBJ2-7; the D gene is possibly TRBD1 (6 bases). Germline V gene lookup returns CDR1 SGHAT and CDR2 FQNNGV. CDR3 length: 17 amino acids. Trimming cost V 0 bases and J 4 bases, with 19 bases left between them. CDR3 sequence reads: CASSLDRWGRIKYEQYF. Here the CDR3 DNA reads TGTGCCAGCAGCTTAGATCGTTGGGGGCGAATTAAGTACGAGCAGTACTTC.

This clonotype showed up many times. This chain links TRBV7-2 with TRBJ2-5; possible D gene TRBD2, 5 bases. CDR1 is SGHTA, CDR2 FQGNSA, per germline. The CDR3 length is 15 residues. V was clipped by 2 bases and J by 5 bases, with 15 bases between them. CDR3 sequence reads: CASSLNHAGRETQYF. The CDR3 coding sequence is TGTGCCAGCAGCTTAAACCATGCGGGTAGGGAGACCCAGTACTTC.

Many counts were recorded for this clonotype. The rearrangement links TRBV7-2 to TRBJ1-2, with 7 bases lining up with TRBD1. This CDR3 has 14 amino acids. Germline loops: CDR1 SGHTA, CDR2 FQGNSA. Trimming at V came to 5 bases and at J to 0 bases, leaving 3 bases not matched to a gene. The CDR3 sequence is CASSRDRANYGYTF. CDR3 sequence (DNA): TGTGCCAGCAGCCGGGACAGAGCTAACTATGGCTACACCTTC.

This clonotype was seen repeatedly, ten times or more. V and J are TRBV12-3 or TRBV12-4 and TRBJ1-1; possibly TRBD1 for D (6 bases). The CDR3 runs to 17 residues. Deletions cut 7 bases from V and 1 base from J, with 22 bases between. The CDR3: CASTDGGGQTRNTEAFF. The DNA for the CDR3 is TGTGCCAGCACCGACGGTGGGGGGCAGACTCGGAACACTGAAGCTTTCTTT.

The gene calls are TRBV7-6 and TRBJ2-5; 14 bases line up with TRBD2. Germline V gene lookup returns CDR1 SGHVS and CDR2 FNYEAQ. The V and J ends lost 5 bases and 4 bases, in that order; junction bases with no gene match: 9. The CDR3 has 17 amino acids. The CDR3 reads CASSKRGTSGGGETQYF. Written as DNA, the CDR3 is TGTGCCAGCAGCAAAAGAGGGACTAGCGGGGGAGGAGAGACCCAGTACTTC.

This clonotype has at least ten counts. The chain is built from TRBV12-3 or TRBV12-4 and TRBJ1-5; the D gene is possibly TRBD1 (5 bases). V was trimmed by 2 bases and J by 6 bases, leaving 17 bases between them. The CDR3 covers 16 residues. CDR3 sequence reads: CASSLPNPQGIQPQHF. The CDR3 DNA follows: TGTGCCAGCAGTTTACCGAATCCCCAGGGTATTCAGCCCCAGCATTTT.

This clonotype was seen a few times. V usage is TRBV19 and J usage is TRBJ1-1; no clear D gene. The germline V gene has CDR1 LNHDA and CDR2 SQIVND (reference sequence). The CDR3 has 12 amino acids. Trimming removed 3 bases at V and 5 bases at J, with 7 bases between. CDR3 protein: CASSIAGTEAFF. In DNA form, the CDR3 reads TGTGCCAGTAGTATTGCGGGAACTGAAGCTTTCTTT.

This clonotype was observed many times. The germline gene is not matched at one end of the junction; a read error may be the cause. The rearrangement joins TRBV12-3 or TRBV12-4 to TRBJ1-5; D gene unclear. The CDR3 is 16 amino acids. CDR3 nucleotides: TGTGCCAACAGTTTATATCTGCGGCCCCGGAGTCAGCCCCAGCATTTT. Amino acids: CANSLYLRPRSQPQHF.

There are many counts of this clonotype. V and J are TRBV7-9 and TRBJ2-7, with TRBD1 identical over 7 bases. Trimming took 1 base from V and 4 from J; bases not matched to a gene: 4. Germline-derived CDR1 and CDR2 are SEHNR and FQNEAQ (reference sequence). This CDR3 contains 14 residues. The DNA of the CDR3 is TGTGCCAGCAGCTTAGGGCCAGGGGGTTACGAGCAGTACTTC. Translation: CASSLGPGGYEQYF.

This clonotype was counted only a few times. The genes are TRBV7-8 and TRBJ1-5; D is ambiguous. The CDR3 contains 16 residues. The V end was cut by 1 base, the J end by 1 base, with 11 bases between. Germline values: CDR1 SGHVS, CDR2 FQNEAQ. CDR3 in DNA: TGTGCCAGCAGCTTAGTGCCGGGTCCGAGCAATCAGCCCCAGCATTTT. Protein sequence: CASSLVPGPSNQPQHF. The variable domain in full, with the rest retrieved from reference TRBV7-8 and TRBJ1-5, is GAGVSQSPRYKVAKRGQDVALRCDPISGHVSLFWYQQALGQGPEFLTYFQNEAQLDKSGLPSDRFFAERPEGSVSTLKIQRTQQEDSAVYLCASSLVPGPSNQPQHFGDGTRLSIL.